Detailed here is one T cell receptor beta chain. This record comes from a study of blood T cell repertoires in COVID-19. The method was immunoSEQ multiplex PCR; TCRdb's version includes in-frame clones alone and lacks a portion of them. The table records under 150,000 clones, roughly 80% of them present only once. The sample consisted of peripheral blood. The sequence was obtained from a woman aged 40 to 50 with active or convalescent COVID-19.

The CDR3 sequence: CASSLIASPPDNEQFF. CDR3 nucleotide sequence: TGTGCCAGCAGTTTAATAGCTTCCCCCCCCGACAATGAGCAGTTCTTC. The chain employs TRBV27 and TRBJ2-1; no firm D call. The length of the CDR3 is 16 residues. Germline CDR1 and CDR2: MNHEY and SMNVEV (reference sequence). V lost 2 bases and J lost 5, with 16 bases in between.